These 32 T cell receptor beta chains originate from one sample sequenced in a study of shared clonotypes between healthy human individuals. Clones were read by immunoSEQ multiplex PCR, and TCRdb kept only the in-frame ones, dropping some. The repertoire holds millions of clones, with approximately 90% as singletons. Source material: naive CD4+ T cells sorted from blood. Documented subset: CD45RA+ positively selected. These receptors were obtained from a man between 18 and 29 years old in good health.

The V gene is TRBV29-1, the J gene TRBJ2-7, with D hard to call. The germline CDR1 and CDR2 sequences are SQVTM and ANQGSEA. The CDR3 consists of 13 residues. The V end was cut by 0 bases, the J end by 6 bases, with 12 bases between. For the CDR3, the DNA is TGCAGCGTTGAAGATTGGCCGGGTGGCGAGCAGTACTTC. This codes for CSVEDWPGGEQYF.

For the CDR3, the DNA is TGTGCCAGCAGTCAGGGCAGGGCGTCCCACGAGCAGTACTTC. Encoded protein: CASSQGRASHEQYF. The gene calls are TRBV6-1 and TRBJ2-7; D might be TRBD1 (5 bases). The germline gives CDR1 MNHNS, CDR2 SASEGT. Trimming took 5 bases from V and 5 from J, leaving 16 bases between them. This CDR3 region has 14 residues.

The chain combines TRBV18 with TRBJ1-2, with D tentatively TRBD1 (5 bases). CDR3 length equals 13 residues. Trimming pared 5 bases from V and 6 bases from J, leaving 13 bases between. In germline, CDR1 is KGHSH, CDR2 LQKENI. This CDR3 is CASSGTEGNGYTF. The CDR3 DNA sequence: TGTGCCAGCTCAGGGACTGAGGGGAATGGCTACACCTTC.

The chain joins TRBV9 to TRBJ2-7; D might be TRBD2 (7 bases). CDR3 length: 17 amino acids. Germline CDR1 and CDR2: SGDLS and YYNGEE. V was clipped by 0 bases and J by 0 bases, with 16 bases between them. CDR3 loop: CASSVAGGGPSSYEQYF. CDR3 sequence (DNA): TGTGCCAGCAGCGTAGCGGGCGGGGGCCCCAGCTCCTACGAGCAGTACTTC.

The genes are TRBV19 and TRBJ2-1; 10 bases align to TRBD2. V lost 1 base to trimming and J lost 4 bases; unmatched junction nucleotides: 4. Germline assignment: CDR1 LNHDA and CDR2 SQIVND (reference sequence). This CDR3 has 16 amino acids. The DNA of the CDR3 is TGTGCCAGTAGTATAGTTGCACTAGCGGGATACAATGAGCAGTTCTTC. Residues: CASSIVALAGYNEQFF.

This chain uses TRBV10-3 with TRBJ1-2; tentative D call: TRBD1 (5 bases). The CDR3 is 11 residues long. The germline V gene encodes CDR1 ENHRY and CDR2 SYGVKD. V was cut by 5 bases and J by 8 bases, with 9 bases left in between. CDR3 sequence (DNA): TGTGCCATCAGTTTAGAGGGGGGCTACACCTTC. This gives the protein CAISLEGGYTF.

The chain is built from TRBV6-1 and TRBJ2-1, with a weak D call TRBD1 (5 bases). The V end lost 4 bases, the J end lost 4 bases, and 11 bases lay between the germline ends. CDR3 size: 14 residues. Germline-derived CDR1 and CDR2 are MNHNS and SASEGT. CDR3 DNA: TGTGCCAGCAGTGGGCAGGGAACATACAATGAGCAGTTCTTC. Protein sequence: CASSGQGTYNEQFF.

This sequence joins TRBV11-3 and TRBJ2-1; no clear D gene. Germline V gene lookup returns CDR1 SGHNT and CDR2 YENEEA. V was pared by 3 bases and J by 6 bases, with 12 bases between. CDR3 size: 14 residues. CDR3: CASSFGGSPNEQFF. The CDR3 DNA is TGTGCCAGCAGCTTCGGTGGCAGCCCCAATGAGCAGTTCTTC.

V is TRBV14 and J is TRBJ2-1, with 7 bases identical to TRBD2. From germline, CDR1 is SGHDN and CDR2 FVKESK. Trimming at V came to 2 bases and at J to 2 bases, leaving 6 bases not matched to a gene. The CDR3 has 16 residues. The CDR3 is CASSQLGEGPYNEQFF. In DNA, the CDR3 is TGTGCCAGCAGCCAACTGGGGGAGGGCCCCTACAATGAGCAGTTCTTC.

The chain carries TRBV21-1 and TRBJ1-1; no check of the table's D call, TRBD1, against the DNA was made. TRBV21-1 is flagged as a pseudogene. This CDR3 spans 14 amino acids. The CDR3 sequence is CASAEQGRGTEAFF. Here the CDR3 DNA reads TGTGCCAGCGCCGAACAGGGAAGGGGCACTGAAGCTTTCTTT.

CDR3 sequence reads: CAIINEQYF. The CDR3 DNA sequence: TGTGCCATCATAAACGAGCAGTACTTC. This chain uses TRBV10-3 with TRBJ2-7, with unresolved D. The V gene's germline CDR1 is ENHRY and CDR2 SYGVKD. There are 9 residues in the CDR3. Trimming pared 7 bases from V and 5 bases from J, leaving 3 bases between.

The rearrangement uses TRBV6-1 and TRBJ2-3; 8 nucleotides line up with TRBD1. V lost 6 bases, J lost 0 bases, and 5 bases stayed unmatched. The V gene's germline CDR1 is MNHNS and CDR2 SASEGT. The CDR3 runs 15 residues. Here the CDR3 reads CASRRGQGSTDTQYF. In DNA form, the CDR3 reads TGTGCCAGCAGAAGAGGACAGGGTAGCACAGATACGCAGTATTTT.

The chain uses TRBV7-3 and TRBJ2-2, with 7 bases aligning to TRBD1. The CDR3 totals 15 residues. V trimming: 5 bases; J trimming: 4 bases; junction bases outside the gene matches: 7. Germline V gene lookup returns CDR1 SGHTA and CDR2 FQGTGA. The CDR3 sequence: CASSMGQMSTGELFF. The CDR3 DNA is TGTGCCAGCAGCATGGGACAGATGAGCACCGGGGAGCTGTTTTTT.

The chain has TRBV7-2 and TRBJ2-3, with 9 bases that match TRBD2. The CDR3 sequence is 17 residues long. V dropped 6 bases and J dropped 3; count of bases not matched to a gene: 13. Germline lookup yields CDR1 SGHTA and CDR2 FQGNSA. The CDR3 DNA reads TGTGCCAGCAGTTTTCATAGCGGGAGCTTAGGGACAGATACGCAGTATTTT. Encoded protein: CASSFHSGSLGTDTQYF.

The chain joins TRBV28 to TRBJ2-7, with unresolved D. This CDR3 contains 12 residues. Germline CDR1 is MDHEN and CDR2 is SYDVKM. The ends were cut back, 6 bases at V and 3 bases at J, with 9 bases in the middle. The CDR3 nucleotides read TGTGCCAGCAGCCAGAAGGTCTACGAGCAGTACTTC. It is translated as CASSQKVYEQYF.

The J gene is TRBJ2-1, the V gene TRBV11-2; D gene unclear. The CDR3 contains 15 residues. V lost 0 bases and J lost 1, with 7 bases in between. Germline V CDR1 and CDR2: SGHAT, FQNNGV. Here the CDR3 DNA reads TGTGCCAGCAGCTTAGACGGGTTATCCTACAATGAGCAGTTCTTC. The encoded protein is CASSLDGLSYNEQFF.

The chain carries TRBV2 and TRBJ1-5, with TRBD1 identical over 7 bases. V lost 6 bases to trimming and J lost 0 bases; unmatched junction nucleotides: 8. Germline values: CDR1 SNHLY, CDR2 FYNNEI. The CDR3 is 16 amino acids. CDR3 nucleotides: TGTGCCAGCAGGGGGGACAGAGATTATAGCAATCAGCCCCAGCATTTT. Encoded protein: CASRGDRDYSNQPQHF. Complete variable domain (other parts from reference TRBV2 and TRBJ1-5): EPEVTQTPSHQVTQMGQEVILRCVPISNHLYFYWYRQILGQKVEFLVSFYNNEISEKSEIFDDQFSVERPDGSNFTLKIRSTKLEDSAMYFCASRGDRDYSNQPQHFGDGTRLSIL.

The chain couples TRBV5-6 to TRBJ1-1; tentative D call: TRBD1 (6 bases). The CDR3 has 15 amino acids. The germline V gene encodes CDR1 SGHDT and CDR2 YYEEEE. V lost 1 base, J lost 4 bases, and 14 bases lay in between. In DNA form, the CDR3 reads TGTGCCAGCAGCTTGCCGACAGGCGTGGGCACTGAAGCTTTCTTT. It encodes CASSLPTGVGTEAFF.

This clone was seen a handful of times. V gene TRBV2 combines with J gene TRBJ2-6, with TRBD2 as a possible D gene (6 bases). The CDR3 length is 14 residues. The germline V gene encodes CDR1 SNHLY and CDR2 FYNNEI. The V end was cut by 8 bases, the J end by 0 bases, with 8 bases between. This chain's CDR3 is CASGGVSGANVLTF. The CDR3 DNA reads TGTGCCAGCGGAGGGGTCTCTGGGGCCAACGTCCTGACTTTC.

CDR3 protein: CASRMDCAGPSDFIYEQYF. CDR3 in DNA: TGTGCCAGCAGGATGGACTGCGCGGGCCCATCTGACTTCATCTACGAGCAGTACTTC. The rearrangement joins TRBV6-4 to TRBJ2-7; D is perhaps TRBD2 (5 bases). Trimming removed 6 bases from V and 3 bases from J, with 30 bases in between. The CDR3 consists of 19 residues. CDR1 and CDR2 (germline): MRHNA, SNTAGT.

The count of this clone is one. This sequence joins TRBV7-2 and TRBJ2-4, with D maybe TRBD2 (5 bases). V gave up 5 bases and J gave up 5 bases, with 13 bases separating them. The CDR3 runs 14 residues. Germline V gives CDR1 SGHTA, CDR2 FQGNSA. The CDR3 DNA is TGTGCCAGCAGCCCGACTATCAATGAAAACATTCAGTACTTC. This sequence encodes CASSPTINENIQYF.

CDR3 nucleotides: TGTGCCAGCAGCATCCGGTTGGCTGAAGCTTTCTTT. It yields the protein CASSIRLAEAFF. The rearrangement joins TRBV14 to TRBJ1-1; D not resolved. Germline V lookup: CDR1 SGHDN, CDR2 FVKESK. This CDR3 comprises 12 residues. Trimming left V 5 bases short and J 6 bases short, with 10 bases between.

The gene calls are TRBV19 and TRBJ2-5, with D perhaps TRBD1 or TRBD2 (5 bases each). CDR3 size: 15 residues. Germline CDR1 is LNHDA and CDR2 is SQIVND (reference sequence). V lost 9 bases and J lost 0, with 17 bases in between. The CDR3 coding sequence is TGTGCCAGCCTTCGGGGCGTAGCGTACCAAGAGACCCAGTACTTC. It translates to CASLRGVAYQETQYF.

The J gene is TRBJ2-1, the V gene TRBV6-5; 7 bases fit TRBD1. V gave up 6 bases and J gave up 5 bases; unmatched junction bases: 4. There are 13 residues in the CDR3. Germline CDR1 MNHEY, CDR2 SVGAGI. The CDR3: CASRTGKDNEQFF. The CDR3 DNA sequence: TGTGCCAGCAGGACAGGGAAGGACAATGAGCAGTTCTTC.

The chain uses TRBV14 and TRBJ2-7; no firm D call. CDR1 is SGHDN, CDR2 FVKESK, per germline. The CDR3 extends over 12 amino acids. V was clipped by 5 bases and J by 3 bases, with 8 bases between them. CDR3 DNA: TGTGCCAGCAGCAGGCAGTTCTACGAGCAGTACTTC. It encodes CASSRQFYEQYF. The full variable domain, in which reference TRBV14 and TRBJ2-7 provide the parts outside the CDR3, is EAGVTQFPSHSVIEKGQTVTLRCDPISGHDNLYWYRRVMGKEIKFLLHFVKESKQDESGMPNNRFLAERTGGTYSTLKVQPAELEDSGVYFCASSRQFYEQYFGPGTRLTVT.

This chain joins TRBV4-1 and TRBJ1-5; D might be TRBD1 (5 bases). The ends were cut back, 1 base at V and 11 bases at J, with 15 bases in the middle. CDR3 length equals 14 residues. Germline V gene data show CDR1 as MGHRA and CDR2 as YSYEKL. CDR3 bases: TGCGCCAGCAGCCAAGGGACCAAGGGGTCGGCCCAGCATTTT. As protein: CASSQGTKGSAQHF.

The chain is built from TRBV25-1 and TRBJ2-7; 8 nucleotides align to TRBD1. Germline lookup yields CDR1 MGHDK and CDR2 SYGVNS. The V gene end was trimmed by 3 bases and the J gene end by 2 bases; junction bases not matched to a gene: 6. This CDR3 contains 15 residues. Written as DNA, the CDR3 is TGTGCCAGCAGTGACTGGACAGGGACCCCCTACGAGCAGTACTTC. Its translation is CASSDWTGTPYEQYF.

Worth noting for this clone: This sample also contains other DNA sequences that code for the same CDR3. The rearrangement uses TRBV2 and TRBJ1-5, with no clear D. Germline V gives CDR1 SNHLY, CDR2 FYNNEI. Trimming removed 6 bases from V and 2 bases from J, with 5 bases in between. This CDR3 is built from 12 residues. This CDR3 reads CASRRGNQPQHF. The CDR3 nucleotides are TGTGCCAGCAGACGGGGCAATCAGCCCCAGCATTTT.

This chain connects TRBV9 to TRBJ2-1; 11 nucleotides agree with TRBD2. The CDR3 is 16 amino acids. V lost 0 bases to trimming and J lost 6 bases; unmatched junction nucleotides: 5. Germline V gene data show CDR1 as SGDLS and CDR2 as YYNGEE. CDR3 sequence: CASSVGGLAGLNEQFF. Here the CDR3 DNA reads TGTGCCAGCAGCGTAGGAGGACTAGCGGGTCTCAATGAGCAGTTCTTC.

The rearrangement joins TRBV21-1 to TRBJ2-7. TRBV21-1 is annotated as a pseudogene. The CDR3 runs 14 residues. The CDR3 coding sequence is TGTGCCAGCGGTGTGTCAGGGAGCTCCTACGAGCAGTACTTC. Encoded protein: CASGVSGSSYEQYF.

The chain couples TRBV10-3 to TRBJ2-5, with 10 bases aligning to TRBD1. CDR3 length equals 14 residues. Germline V lookup: CDR1 ENHRY, CDR2 SYGVKD. Trimming removed 2 bases from V and 7 bases from J; junction bases left unmatched: 4. CDR3 bases: TGTGCCATCAGTGAGAAGGGGGACAGGGGGACCCAGTACTTC. Translation: CAISEKGDRGTQYF.

The V and J genes are TRBV5-1 and TRBJ2-3; the D gene could be TRBD1 or TRBD2 (5 bases each). Germline loops: CDR1 SGHRS, CDR2 YFSETQ. The V end was cut by 0 bases, the J end by 0 bases, with 8 bases between. The CDR3 length is 15 residues. CDR3 loop: CASSLEWGSTDTQYF. DNA for the CDR3: TGCGCCAGCAGCTTGGAGTGGGGGAGCACAGATACGCAGTATTTT.